These 32 T cell receptor beta chains share one sample of origin, sequenced in a study of blood T cells in healthy people across ages. A J-beta primer mix and a sample-barcoded 5' primer were used in a second PCR of about 7 to 11 cycles. TCRdb recomputed calls from the 5' RACE reads with MiXCR, one row per CDR3 protein. The repertoire has about 1.1 million distinct CDR3 sequences, approximately 38% of them found once; the top ten carry about 12%. Sequencing used blood. Receptors originate from a man between 18 and 35 years old in good health.

V usage is TRBV4-2 and J usage is TRBJ2-1, with D possibly TRBD2 on 6 matching bases. V dropped 4 bases and J dropped 6 bases, with 10 bases sitting between them. Germline assignment: CDR1 LGHNA and CDR2 YNFKEQ. The CDR3 is made up of 13 amino acids. The CDR3 here is CASSPPGVNEQFF. The CDR3 nucleotides are TGTGCCAGCAGCCCCCCGGGGGTCAATGAGCAGTTCTTC.

The J gene is TRBJ2-1, the V gene TRBV20-1; no clear D gene. This CDR3 spans 12 amino acids. The V gene's germline CDR1 is DFQATT and CDR2 SNEGSKA (reference sequence). The V and J ends lost 5 bases and 5 bases respectively, with 10 bases between them. The CDR3 loop reads CSAQRRNNEQFF. DNA for the CDR3: TGCAGTGCTCAACGCCGGAACAATGAGCAGTTCTTC.

This chain's CDR3 is CASSTGSLNQPQHF. For the CDR3, the DNA is TGTGCCAGCAGTACAGGAAGCCTCAATCAGCCCCAGCATTTT. The chain couples TRBV6-1 to TRBJ1-5, with TRBD1 as a possible D gene (5 bases). The V gene lost 5 bases and the J gene lost 3 bases, with 11 bases spanning the gap. CDR3 length equals 14 residues. The germline V gene has CDR1 MNHNS and CDR2 SASEGT.

The chain is built from TRBV6-1 and TRBJ2-1, with 10 bases fitting TRBD2. CDR3 length equals 13 residues. V was clipped by 7 bases and J by 8 bases; unmatched bases: 5. Germline V gives CDR1 MNHNS, CDR2 SASEGT. The CDR3: CASIGTSAYEQFF. CDR3 DNA sequence: TGTGCCAGCATAGGGACTAGCGCCTATGAGCAGTTCTTC.

This clonotype showed up just a few times. The chain links TRBV6-5 to TRBJ2-7; D is perhaps TRBD1 or TRBD2 (6 bases each). The germline gives CDR1 MNHEY, CDR2 SVGAGI. V lost 1 base, J lost 3 bases, and 10 bases lay in between. The CDR3 consists of 14 residues. This CDR3 is CASSYYEGGYEQYF. The CDR3, as DNA: TGTGCCAGCAGTTACTATGAGGGGGGCTACGAGCAGTACTTC.

The rearrangement uses TRBV7-2 and TRBJ2-3, with a weak D call TRBD1 (5 bases). Deletions cut 2 bases from V and 1 base from J, with 16 bases between. CDR1 is SGHTA and CDR2 is FQGNSA in the germline V gene. This CDR3 region has 17 residues. The CDR3 protein is CASSLNGAGIGTDTQYF. CDR3 coding DNA: TGTGCCAGCAGCTTAAATGGCGCAGGGATAGGCACAGATACGCAGTATTTT.

The chain links TRBV4-2 to TRBJ1-1, with TRBD1 matching over 8 bases. The V gene's germline CDR1 is LGHNA and CDR2 YNFKEQ. This CDR3 contains 15 residues. The V and J ends lost 1 base and 0 bases, in that order; junction bases with no gene match: 1. The CDR3 spells CASSQGDRMNTEAFF. Here the CDR3 DNA reads TGTGCCAGCAGCCAAGGGGACAGGATGAACACTGAAGCTTTCTTT.

This clonotype was counted between two and nine times. The chain combines TRBV6-2 or TRBV6-3 with TRBJ1-1; maybe TRBD1 (6 bases). The CDR3 consists of 16 residues. Germline V lookup: CDR1 MNHEY, CDR2 SVGEGT. V lost 0 bases to trimming and J lost 5 bases, with 16 bases between them. The CDR3 region is CASSYSSSGERTEAFF. The CDR3 coding sequence is TGTGCCAGCAGTTACTCGTCATCAGGGGAGAGGACTGAAGCTTTCTTT.

This clonotype was recorded a few times. The chain joins TRBV20-1 to TRBJ1-5, with TRBD1 matching over 8 bases. Trimming took 0 bases from V and 0 from J; bases not matched to a gene: 10. There are 18 residues in the CDR3. Germline CDR1 DFQATT, CDR2 SNEGSKA (reference sequence). CDR3 coding DNA: TGCAGTGCTAGAGATCGGGGGACAGGAACTTATAGCAATCAGCCCCAGCATTTT. Its translation: CSARDRGTGTYSNQPQHF.

The rearrangement uses TRBV7-2 and TRBJ1-1; 8 bases fit TRBD1. The CDR3 length is 13 residues. The trim removed 1 base at V and 11 bases at J, leaving 6 bases unmatched. Germline CDR1 SGHTA, CDR2 FQGNSA. The CDR3 bases are TGTGCCAGCAGCTTAGATGGCAGGGGGCTCGCTTTCTTT. This translates into CASSLDGRGLAFF.

The V gene is TRBV6-6, the J gene TRBJ2-1, with TRBD2 as a possible D gene (5 bases). The J call may be in error: the DNA end matches TRBJ2-7 better. The germline gives CDR1 MNHNY, CDR2 SVGAGI (reference sequence). The CDR3 contains 15 residues. As DNA, the CDR3 is TGTGCCAGCAGTTACTCCCGGGAACCTTACAATGAGCAGTACTTC. This encodes CASSYSREPYNEQYF.

This clonotype was seen just once. Here the CDR3 DNA reads TGTGCCAGCAGTGTGCAGGCGGGGATTTACAATGAGCAGTACTTC. The encoded protein is CASSVQAGIYNEQYF. This chain uses TRBV2 with TRBJ2-5; maybe TRBD2 (6 bases). CDR1 is SNHLY and CDR2 is FYNNEI in the germline V gene. The ends were cut back, 4 bases at V and 11 bases at J, with 23 bases in the middle. The length of the CDR3 is 15 residues.

This clonotype was counted a few times. The chain employs TRBV20-1 and TRBJ2-3, with no clear D. The CDR3 spans 14 residues. CDR1 and CDR2 (germline): DFQATT, SNEGSKA (reference sequence). V was clipped by 3 bases and J by 4 bases, with 14 bases between them. The CDR3 nucleotides read TGCAGTGCTAGTAGTCGCGAGACCGCAGATACGCAGTATTTT. As protein: CSASSRETADTQYF.

The V call is TRBV24-1, the J call TRBJ2-2; TRBD1 is a possible D gene (6 bases). There are 15 residues in the CDR3. Trimming removed 7 bases at V and 2 bases at J, with 13 bases between. The germline V gene has CDR1 KGHDR and CDR2 SFDVKD. CDR3 in amino acids: CATRKGTTNTGELFF. The DNA of the CDR3 is TGTGCCACCAGAAAGGGGACAACCAACACCGGGGAGCTGTTTTTT.

This rearrangement joins TRBV2 to TRBJ2-3; D unresolved. CDR1 SNHLY and CDR2 FYNNEI come from the germline V gene. The CDR3 totals 14 residues. V lost 8 bases, J lost 6 bases, and 18 bases lay in between. As DNA, the CDR3 is TGTGCCAGCTCACCACCGGCTAAGCCTGATACGCAGTATTTT. This encodes CASSPPAKPDTQYF.

The V gene is TRBV7-2, the J gene TRBJ1-1; D not resolved. The V gene's germline CDR1 is SGHTA and CDR2 FQGNSA. The CDR3 is made up of 14 amino acids. V lost 4 bases and J lost 1, with 10 bases in between. The CDR3: CASSSTNRNTEAFF. CDR3 DNA sequence: TGTGCCAGCAGCTCGACTAACAGGAACACTGAAGCTTTCTTT.

This clonotype came up a few times. This CDR3 is CASSSDRGLHSNQPQHF. The CDR3 coding sequence is TGTGCCAGCAGTTCGGACAGGGGGCTCCATAGCAATCAGCCCCAGCATTTT. This chain uses TRBV12-3 or TRBV12-4 with TRBJ1-5, with TRBD1 matching 11 bases. This CDR3 spans 17 amino acids. V gave up 4 bases and J gave up 0 bases; unmatched junction bases: 5.

The chain carries TRBV19 and TRBJ2-2, with 9 bases matching TRBD1. The CDR3 runs 15 residues. Per the germline V gene, CDR1 is LNHDA and CDR2 is SQIVND (reference sequence). The V and J ends lost 6 bases and 4 bases, in that order; junction bases with no gene match: 6. The CDR3 coding sequence is TGTGCCAGTAGGAGGGACAGGGTAACCACCGGGGAGCTGTTTTTT. Amino acids: CASRRDRVTTGELFF. Full variable domain (rest looked up from reference TRBV19 and TRBJ2-2): DGGITQSPKYLFRKEGQNVTLSCEQNLNHDAMYWYRQDPGQGLRLIYYSQIVNDFQKGDIAEGYSVSREKKESFPLTVTSAQKNPTAFYLCASRRDRVTTGELFFGEGSRLTVL.

The V call is TRBV7-3, the J call TRBJ2-1; no reliable D call. CDR1 SGHTA and CDR2 FQGTGA come from the germline V gene. V lost 0 bases, J lost 3 bases, and 15 bases lay in between. This CDR3 contains 17 residues. The CDR3 coding sequence is TGTGCCAGCAGCTTAACAGGACCATCACAAGGCTACAATGAGCAGTTCTTC. Protein: CASSLTGPSQGYNEQFF.

The V and J genes are TRBV3-1 and TRBJ1-2; 7 bases fit TRBD1. CDR3 length equals 18 residues. V shed 0 bases, J shed 8 bases, and the junction held 18 bases outside the gene matches. Germline assignment: CDR1 LGHDT and CDR2 YNNKEL (reference sequence). The CDR3 spells CASSQDRGSGDRDGGYTF. The CDR3, as DNA: TGTGCCAGCAGCCAAGATAGGGGTTCGGGAGACAGGGACGGCGGCTACACCTTC.

This clonotype was detected only a few times. This chain joins TRBV6-2 or TRBV6-3 and TRBJ2-7; possible D gene TRBD1, 6 bases. The CDR3 has 15 amino acids. V dropped 4 bases and J dropped 0 bases, with 13 bases sitting between them. CDR1 MNHEY and CDR2 SVGEGT come from the germline V gene. The CDR3 DNA is TGTGCCAGCAGTTCGGACAGCTTAAGCTCCTACGAGCAGTACTTC. Its translation: CASSSDSLSSYEQYF.

This rearrangement joins TRBV20-1 to TRBJ1-5; D gene ambiguous. V lost 2 bases and J lost 6, with 26 bases in between. The CDR3 extends over 18 amino acids. Germline CDR1 reads DFQATT; CDR2 reads SNEGSKA (reference sequence). CDR3 sequence reads: CSARKRWEAGGFAQPQHF. The DNA of the CDR3 is TGCAGTGCTAGAAAACGATGGGAAGCGGGTGGGTTCGCTCAGCCCCAGCATTTT.

V and J are TRBV12-3 or TRBV12-4 and TRBJ1-1; D call uncertain. With 7 bases removed from V and 3 bases from J, the gap between germline ends came to 18 bases. CDR3 length: 15 amino acids. CDR3 sequence (DNA): TGTGCCAGCACCTTGGGAGGTGGTGGTGACACTGAAGCTTTCTTT. As protein: CASTLGGGGDTEAFF.

This CDR3 is CSGTDREQAFF. CDR3 DNA sequence: TGCAGCGGGACAGACAGAGAACAAGCTTTCTTT. This chain links TRBV29-1 with TRBJ1-1; D may be TRBD1 (6 bases). The V end was cut by 7 bases, the J end by 9 bases, with 15 bases between. The germline CDR1 and CDR2 sequences are SQVTM and ANQGSEA. The CDR3 loop spans 11 amino acids.

The chain couples TRBV6-2 or TRBV6-3 to TRBJ2-1; 9 bases align to TRBD2. This CDR3 comprises 16 residues. V lost 6 bases, J lost 2 bases, and 8 bases stayed unmatched. Germline lookup yields CDR1 MNHEY and CDR2 SVGEGT. For the CDR3, the DNA is TGTGCCAGCAGCCGGTCGCGGGGGGGCACCTACAATGAGCAGTTCTTC. Translating it yields CASSRSRGGTYNEQFF.

The V and J genes are TRBV11-2 and TRBJ1-5; D remains ambiguous. The germline gives CDR1 SGHAT, CDR2 FQNNGV. The ends were cut back, 1 base at V and 5 bases at J, with 15 bases in the middle. This CDR3 has 16 amino acids. CDR3 loop: CASSLGGWGPHQPQHF. CDR3 DNA sequence: TGTGCCAGCAGCTTAGGGGGTTGGGGTCCGCATCAGCCCCAGCATTTT. Full variable domain (outside the CDR3, taken from reference TRBV11-2 and TRBJ1-5): EAGVAQSPRYKIIEKRQSVAFWCNPISGHATLYWYQQILGQGPKLLIQFQNNGVVDDSQLPKDRFSAERLKGVDSTLKIQPAKLEDSAVYLCASSLGGWGPHQPQHFGDGTRLSIL.

The table lists this clonotype with a few counts. This chain uses TRBV13 with TRBJ2-7; no reliable D call. Germline lookup yields CDR1 PRHDT and CDR2 FYEKMQ (reference sequence). Trimming removed 1 base at V and 0 bases at J, with 16 bases between. The CDR3 extends over 17 amino acids. CDR3 bases: TGTGCCAGCAGCTTAGTAGGTTTGACCGTTCCCTCCTACGAGCAGTACTTC. Residues: CASSLVGLTVPSYEQYF.

The chain couples TRBV7-2 to TRBJ2-1; 8 nucleotides agree with TRBD2. Germline V gene data show CDR1 as SGHTA and CDR2 as FQGNSA. The V segment lost 3 bases and the J segment 8 bases; nucleotides outside the gene matches: 6. CDR3 size: 14 residues. The CDR3 spells CASSFQRGSDEQFF. The CDR3 region has the DNA TGTGCCAGCAGCTTCCAGCGGGGGTCTGATGAGCAGTTCTTC.

The chain links TRBV7-9 to TRBJ2-1, with D possibly matching TRBD2 (5 bases). The CDR3 runs 16 residues. Deletions cut 5 bases from V and 0 bases from J, with 14 bases between. Germline V gene lookup returns CDR1 SEHNR and CDR2 FQNEAQ (reference sequence). The CDR3 sequence is CASSAWTPSSYNEQFF. The CDR3 nucleotides are TGTGCCAGCAGCGCATGGACTCCGAGCTCCTACAATGAGCAGTTCTTC.

The gene calls are TRBV27 and TRBJ2-3; 7 nucleotides agree with TRBD1. J was trimmed by 14 bases and V by 2 bases; bases with no gene match: 10. The CDR3 is 13 residues long. Germline lookup yields CDR1 MNHEY and CDR2 SMNVEV (reference sequence). This CDR3 reads CASSLGTGTVRYF. Written as DNA, the CDR3 is TGTGCCAGCAGTTTAGGAACCGGGACAGTCCGGTATTTT.

This clonotype was found a few times. The rearrangement links TRBV7-8 to TRBJ2-7; no reliable D call. Between the trimmed V and J ends, which lost 1 base and 0 bases, there was a span of 10 bases. This CDR3 has 15 residues. CDR1 and CDR2 from the germline V gene are SGHVS and FQNEAQ. CDR3 in DNA: TGTGCCAGCAGCTTAGACCGGGCAGGCTCCTACGAGCAGTACTTC. It codes for CASSLDRAGSYEQYF.

This clonotype was detected a few times. V is TRBV10-3 and J is TRBJ1-2; 7 nucleotides match TRBD1. Germline V gene sequence: CDR1 ENHRY, CDR2 SYGVKD. The V gene end was trimmed by 0 bases and the J gene end by 8 bases; junction bases not matched to a gene: 9. This CDR3 has 15 residues. CDR3 loop: CAISESKEGAKGYTF. CDR3 sequence (DNA): TGTGCCATCAGTGAGTCGAAGGAGGGGGCGAAAGGCTACACCTTC.